This T cell receptor beta chain was recovered during a study of T cells in Graves' hyperthyroidism and ophthalmopathy. RNA transcripts served as the template for amplifying TCR beta CDR3 regions. Researchers ran a first-round RT-PCR on the TCR CDR3 using the HTBI primer set. Using its own MiXCR run on the multiplex PCR reads, TCRdb lists one record per CDR3 protein. The sample comprises roughly 400,000 distinct CDR3 sequences, around 15% of which are singletons, and around 28% rests with the top ten. Ophthalmopathy patients showed a Clinical Activity Score of at least 3, NOSPECS grade of at least 4 and duration under 3 months. Ten or more counts support this clonotype. V was clipped by 5 bases and J by 5 bases; unmatched bases: 6. The CDR3 consists of 15 residues. Germline V gene sequence: CDR1 KGHDR, CDR2 SFDVKD.

The chain uses TRBV24-1 and TRBJ2-7; 12 bases line up with TRBD1. The sequenced material came from blood. The sequence was obtained from a man aged 50 or older with Graves' ophthalmopathy. CDR3 region: CATSGTGTGGNEQYF. The CDR3 bases are TGTGCCACCAGTGGAACCGGGACAGGGGGCAACGAGCAGTACTTC.